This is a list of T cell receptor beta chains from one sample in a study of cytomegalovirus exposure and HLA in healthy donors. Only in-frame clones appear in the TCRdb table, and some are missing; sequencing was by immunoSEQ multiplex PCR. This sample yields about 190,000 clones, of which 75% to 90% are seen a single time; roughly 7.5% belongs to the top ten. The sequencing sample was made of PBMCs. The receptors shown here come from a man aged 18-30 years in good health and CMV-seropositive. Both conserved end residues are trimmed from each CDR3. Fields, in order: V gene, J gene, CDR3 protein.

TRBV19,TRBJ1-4,ASSPDRPATNEKLF
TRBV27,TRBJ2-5,ASSFSGAGETQY
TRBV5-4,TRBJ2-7,ASSLAGTGLGEQY
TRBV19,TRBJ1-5,ATTSGTGGNSNQPQH
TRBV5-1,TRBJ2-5,ASSFNQETQY
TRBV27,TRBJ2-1,ASSPLAGGRNEQF
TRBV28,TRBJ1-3,ASITGDGNTIY
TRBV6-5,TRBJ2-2,ASSYGGTGTSGELF
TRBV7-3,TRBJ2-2,ASSLTQGRTGELF
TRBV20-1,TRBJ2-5,SARLGQGAH
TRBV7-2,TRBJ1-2,ASSLPDRGYGYT
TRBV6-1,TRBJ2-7,ASSGTGLYEQY
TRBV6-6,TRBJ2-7,AIRTSGITYEQY
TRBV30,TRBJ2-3,AWSLLENTQY
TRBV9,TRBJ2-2,ASSLGLASTGELF
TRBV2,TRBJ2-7,ASRPRYRTYEQY
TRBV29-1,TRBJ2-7,SVVGILSYEQY
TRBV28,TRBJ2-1,ASSGGDSITYNEQF
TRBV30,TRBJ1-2,AWSHGGGADGYT
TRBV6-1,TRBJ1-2,ASSEETRGQVPTSYGYT
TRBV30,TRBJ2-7,AWSVQWEEAYEQY
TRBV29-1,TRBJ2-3,SVEGEGQPDTQY
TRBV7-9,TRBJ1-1,ASSLTGTGGTEAF
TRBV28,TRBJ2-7,ASSSPNRVHEQY
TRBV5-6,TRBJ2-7,ASSSGLAGEQY
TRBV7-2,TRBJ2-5,ASSLWASGYQETQY
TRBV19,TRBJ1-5,ASTPQLKPQH
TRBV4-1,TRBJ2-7,ASSQLPGHNYEQY
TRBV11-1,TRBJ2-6,ASSLRSSGANVLT
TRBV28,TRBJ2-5,ASSFSQETQY
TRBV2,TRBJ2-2,ASSALASGGELF
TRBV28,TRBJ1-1,ASRGQARGPEAF
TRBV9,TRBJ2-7,ASSTRTGGVGEQY
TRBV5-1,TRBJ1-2,ASGQYDWYGYT
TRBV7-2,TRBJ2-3,ASSPPGGLDRTQY
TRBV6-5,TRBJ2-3,ASSSNRLAADTQY
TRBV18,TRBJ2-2,ASRGGIGELF
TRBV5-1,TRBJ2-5,ASSLGQNQETQY
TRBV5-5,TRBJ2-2,ASRDRGPGGTGELF
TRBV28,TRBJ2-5,ASNRQGAGETQY
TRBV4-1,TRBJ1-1,ASSGAALNTEAF
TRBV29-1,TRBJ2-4,SVRDGGDIQY
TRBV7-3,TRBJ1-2,ASSLTPGDGGYT
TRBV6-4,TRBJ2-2,ASSDAGASGELF
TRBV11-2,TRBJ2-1,ASSSGSGGNNEQF
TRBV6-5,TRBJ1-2,ASSYSTGDGYT